The next 12 T cell receptor beta chains were all read from a single sample in a study of radiotherapy plus CTLA-4 blockade in lung cancer. Here immunoSEQ multiplex PCR was the method, and the copy in TCRdb shows in-frame clones only, minus some. The sample holds roughly 100,000 clones, roughly 84% seen once. This material consisted of peripheral blood, taken from a patient treated with radiotherapy plus ipilimumab. The receptors stem from a human donor with non-small cell lung cancer that progressed on radiotherapy plus ipilimumab. Some clones in this sample may be carry-over from other donors' samples.

This clone was seen a single time. The V gene is TRBV28, the J gene TRBJ2-7; the match to TRBD2 covers 11 bases. With 10 bases clipped from V and 3 bases from J, the junction kept 5 bases outside the gene matches. CDR3 length: 13 amino acids. Germline loops: CDR1 MDHEN, CDR2 SYDVKM. The DNA of the CDR3 is TGTGCCACCCGACTAGCGGGGAGCTACGAGCAGTACTTC. Protein product: CATRLAGSYEQYF.

On this clone itself: The junction differs from germline at one of its ends, possibly a read error. This sequence joins TRBV7-7 and TRBJ1-5; D gene unclear. CDR1 SSHAT and CDR2 FNYEAQ come from the germline V gene (reference sequence). This CDR3 region has 15 residues. The CDR3 bases are TGTGCTAGCAGCTTAGCCCGAATTTACAATCAGCCCCAGCATTTT. The encoded protein is CASSLARIYNQPQHF.

This chain connects TRBV2 to TRBJ1-6; 7 bases are shared with TRBD1. The ends lost 10 bases at V and 6 bases at J; junction bases unmatched: 12. In germline, CDR1 is SNHLY, CDR2 FYNNEI. The CDR3 has 15 residues. The chain's CDR3 is CATRHQWDSNSPLHF. The CDR3 bases are TGTGCCACACGGCACCAATGGGACAGTAATTCACCCCTCCACTTT.

V gene TRBV19 combines with J gene TRBJ2-1; a weak D match, TRBD2 (6 bases). The CDR3 spans 16 residues. Germline CDR1 is LNHDA and CDR2 is SQIVND (reference sequence). Trimming shortened V by 0 bases and J by 2 bases, and 11 bases separated the two germline ends. The DNA of the CDR3 is TGTGCCAGTAGTATAGAGGCTAGCGTAACCTACAATGAGCAGTTCTTC. Translating it yields CASSIEASVTYNEQFF. Filled out from reference TRBV19 and TRBJ2-1, the complete variable domain reads DGGITQSPKYLFRKEGQNVTLSCEQNLNHDAMYWYRQDPGQGLRLIYYSQIVNDFQKGDIAEGYSVSREKKESFPLTVTSAQKNPTAFYLCASSIEASVTYNEQFFGPGTRLTVL.

The chain has TRBV18 and TRBJ1-1, with D uncertain. The CDR3 is 12 amino acids. With 3 bases removed from V and 11 bases from J, the gap between germline ends came to 13 bases. The germline V gene has CDR1 KGHSH and CDR2 LQKENI. CDR3 sequence reads: CASSPPRGFAFF. The CDR3 nucleotides read TGTGCCAGCTCACCCCCGCGAGGGTTCGCTTTCTTT.

This clone was seen only once. This sequence joins TRBV7-9 and TRBJ1-1; tentatively, D is TRBD1 (5 bases). Germline lookup yields CDR1 SEHNR and CDR2 FQNEAQ (reference sequence). The CDR3 spans 15 residues. The V and J ends lost 1 base and 0 bases respectively, with 9 bases between them. CDR3 loop: CASSLVRGVNTEAFF. In nucleotides, the CDR3 is TGTGCCAGCAGCTTAGTTCGGGGCGTGAACACTGAAGCTTTCTTT.

The J gene is TRBJ1-1, the V gene TRBV9; 7 nucleotides match TRBD1. The CDR3 extends over 16 amino acids. Germline loops: CDR1 SGDLS, CDR2 YYNGEE. V shed 2 bases and J 1 base; nucleotides not matched to a gene: 8. CDR3 sequence reads: CASSVGLGDRNTEAFF. The CDR3 nucleotides read TGTGCCAGCAGCGTGGGTCTCGGGGACAGGAACACTGAAGCTTTCTTT.

V gene TRBV5-1 combines with J gene TRBJ2-2; D is ambiguous. Per the germline V gene, CDR1 is SGHRS and CDR2 is YFSETQ. V was shortened by 6 bases and J by 3 bases, with 12 bases between the two germline ends. The CDR3 is 14 residues long. CDR3 loop: CASKRDGDTGELFF. The CDR3 bases are TGCGCCAGCAAAAGAGACGGAGACACCGGGGAGCTGTTTTTT.

The chain carries TRBV6-5 and TRBJ1-4; a possible D gene is TRBD1 (5 bases). The ends were cut back, 1 base at V and 3 bases at J, with 9 bases in the middle. Germline CDR1 and CDR2: MNHEY and SVGAGI. CDR3 length equals 15 residues. The CDR3 coding sequence is TGTGCCAGCAGTTACTTTACAGGCCCTAATGAAAAACTGTTTTTT. Encoded protein: CASSYFTGPNEKLFF.

This clone was observed once. This chain uses TRBV27 with TRBJ1-6; 8 bases line up with TRBD1. V trimming: 5 bases; J trimming: 8 bases; junction bases outside the gene matches: 11. The CDR3 totals 16 residues. Germline loops: CDR1 MNHEY, CDR2 SMNVEV (reference sequence). CDR3 amino acids: CASSKTGARIDSPLHF. The CDR3 nucleotides are TGTGCCAGCAGTAAGACAGGGGCTCGGATTGATTCACCCCTCCACTTT.

This clone showed up just once. J is TRBJ2-1 and V is TRBV9; D perhaps matches TRBD1 (5 bases). Germline CDR1 is SGDLS and CDR2 is YYNGEE. The CDR3 is 15 residues long. Trimming removed 4 bases from V and 0 bases from J, with 11 bases in between. CDR3 sequence reads: CASSPQASSYNEQFF. The CDR3 DNA is TGTGCCAGCAGCCCACAGGCCAGCTCCTACAATGAGCAGTTCTTC.

The chain couples TRBV15 to TRBJ1-1; TRBD1 matches at 8 bases. Germline CDR1 reads LNHNV; CDR2 reads YYDKDF (reference sequence). This CDR3 comprises 14 residues. V trimming: 6 bases; J trimming: 2 bases; junction bases outside the gene matches: 5. CDR3 nucleotide sequence: TGTGCCACCAGTGGGGCAGGGGGCAACACTGAAGCTTTCTTT. This translates into CATSGAGGNTEAFF.